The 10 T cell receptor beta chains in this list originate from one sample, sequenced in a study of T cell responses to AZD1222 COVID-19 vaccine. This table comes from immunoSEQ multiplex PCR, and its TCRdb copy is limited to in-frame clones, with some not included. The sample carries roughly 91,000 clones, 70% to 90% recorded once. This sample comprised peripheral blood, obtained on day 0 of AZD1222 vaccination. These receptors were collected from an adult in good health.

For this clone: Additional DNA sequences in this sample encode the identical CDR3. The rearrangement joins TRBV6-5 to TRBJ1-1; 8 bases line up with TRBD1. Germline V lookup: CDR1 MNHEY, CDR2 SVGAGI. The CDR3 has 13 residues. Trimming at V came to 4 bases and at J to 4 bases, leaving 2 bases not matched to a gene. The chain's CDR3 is CASSSTGGTEAFF. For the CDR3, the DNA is TGTGCCAGCAGTTCTACAGGGGGCACTGAAGCTTTCTTT.

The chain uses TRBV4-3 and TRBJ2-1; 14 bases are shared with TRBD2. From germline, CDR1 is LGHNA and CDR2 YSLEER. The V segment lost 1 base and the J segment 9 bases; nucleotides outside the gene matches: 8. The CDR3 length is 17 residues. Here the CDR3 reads CASSQGLTSGRATEQFF. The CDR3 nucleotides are TGCGCCAGCAGCCAAGGGCTGACTAGCGGGAGGGCCACTGAGCAGTTCTTC.

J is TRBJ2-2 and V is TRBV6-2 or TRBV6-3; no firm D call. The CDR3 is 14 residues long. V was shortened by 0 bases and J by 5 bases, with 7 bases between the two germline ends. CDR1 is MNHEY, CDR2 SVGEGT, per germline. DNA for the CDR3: TGTGCCAGCAGTTACTCGCAGGAAACCGGGGAGCTGTTTTTT. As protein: CASSYSQETGELFF.

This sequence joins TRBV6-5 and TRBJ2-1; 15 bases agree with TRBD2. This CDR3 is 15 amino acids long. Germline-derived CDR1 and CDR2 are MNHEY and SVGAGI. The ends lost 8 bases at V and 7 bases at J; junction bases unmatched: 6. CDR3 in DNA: TGTGCCAGCGGGGGGGGACTAGCGGGAGGAAATGAGCAGTTCTTC. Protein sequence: CASGGGLAGGNEQFF.

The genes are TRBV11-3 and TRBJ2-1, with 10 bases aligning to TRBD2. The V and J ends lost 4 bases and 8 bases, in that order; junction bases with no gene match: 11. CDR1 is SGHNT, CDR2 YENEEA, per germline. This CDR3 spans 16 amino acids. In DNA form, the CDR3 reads TGTGCCAGCAGCTCCATAGCGGGAGGTATCAGCCATGAGCAGTTCTTC. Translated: CASSSIAGGISHEQFF.

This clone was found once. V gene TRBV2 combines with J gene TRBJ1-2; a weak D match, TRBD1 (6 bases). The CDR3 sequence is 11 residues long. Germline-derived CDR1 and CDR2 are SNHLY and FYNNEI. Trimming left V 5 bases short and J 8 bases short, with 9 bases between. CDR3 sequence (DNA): TGTGCCAGCAGTCCCAGGGGAGGCTACACCTTC. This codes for CASSPRGGYTF. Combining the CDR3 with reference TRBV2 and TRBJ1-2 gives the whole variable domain EPEVTQTPSHQVTQMGQEVILRCVPISNHLYFYWYRQILGQKVEFLVSFYNNEISEKSEIFDDQFSVERPDGSNFTLKIRSTKLEDSAMYFCASSPRGGYTFGSGTRLTVV.

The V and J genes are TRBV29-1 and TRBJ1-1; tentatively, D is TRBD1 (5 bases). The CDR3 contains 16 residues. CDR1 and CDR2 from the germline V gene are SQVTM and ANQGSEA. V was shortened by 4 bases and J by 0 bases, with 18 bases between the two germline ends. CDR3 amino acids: CSVVGTGDKMNTEAFF. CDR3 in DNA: TGCAGCGTTGTCGGGACTGGAGATAAAATGAACACTGAAGCTTTCTTT. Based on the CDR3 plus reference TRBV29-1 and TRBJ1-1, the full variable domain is SAVISQKPSRDICQRGTSLTIQCQVDSQVTMMFWYRQQPGQSLTLIATANQGSEATYESGFVIDKFPISRPNLTFSTLTVSNMSPEDSSIYLCSVVGTGDKMNTEAFFGQGTRLTVV.

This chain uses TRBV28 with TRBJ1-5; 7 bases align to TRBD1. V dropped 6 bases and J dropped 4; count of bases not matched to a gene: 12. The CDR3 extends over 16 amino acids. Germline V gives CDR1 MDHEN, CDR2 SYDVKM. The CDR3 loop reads CASSRGGTEFNQPQHF. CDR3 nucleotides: TGTGCCAGCAGCAGGGGAGGGACAGAGTTTAATCAGCCCCAGCATTTT.

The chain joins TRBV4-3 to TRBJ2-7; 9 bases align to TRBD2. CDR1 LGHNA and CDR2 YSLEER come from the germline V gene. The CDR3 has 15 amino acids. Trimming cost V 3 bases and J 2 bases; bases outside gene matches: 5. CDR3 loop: CASSQSLAGPYEQYF. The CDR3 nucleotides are TGCGCCAGCAGCCAGAGTCTAGCGGGGCCCTACGAGCAGTACTTC.

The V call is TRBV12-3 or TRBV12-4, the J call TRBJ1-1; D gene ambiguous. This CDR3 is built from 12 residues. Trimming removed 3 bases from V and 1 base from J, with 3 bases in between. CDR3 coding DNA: TGTGCCAGCAGTTTCGGGAACACTGAAGCTTTCTTT. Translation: CASSFGNTEAFF.